This T cell receptor (beta chain) derives from a study of cytomegalovirus exposure and HLA in healthy donors. Study-wide background: T cells numbering approximately 170 million yielded some 100 million unique TCR beta sequences in an earlier analysis.

Overall study findings and caveats: There were some public TCRs occurring in many donors, but most TCR sequences were rare. Using a false discovery rate of 0.05, a later analysis showed that 15,000 to 20,000 TCR beta sequences were associated with HLA alleles. The number of N-insertions in an Asian-associated ancestry cluster was reportedly below the approximately 700-donor mean in a later analysis.

The PCR had 60 Vbeta and 13 Jbeta primers. Produced via immunoSEQ multiplex PCR; TCRdb's table is partial and in-frame only. The table records 200,000 to 250,000 clones, under 70% of them present only once. Notes on this clone: As yet, its antigen is unknown.

The material sequenced was PBMCs. The source is a man aged 40-50 years in good health and CMV-seropositive.

The CDR3 sequence is CASSPGVKPQHF. CDR3 DNA sequence: TGTGCCAGCAGCCCCGGAGTCAAGCCCCAGCATTTT. V gene TRBV28 combines with J gene TRBJ1-5, with no clear D. Looked up from germline, CDR1 is MDHEN and CDR2 is SYDVKM. Trimming stripped 6 bases from V and 8 bases from J, with 11 bases between. The CDR3 runs 12 residues. The entire variable domain, with the rest obtained from reference TRBV28 and TRBJ1-5, is as follows: DVKVTQSSRYLVKRTGEKVFLECVQDMDHENMFWYRQDPGLGLRLIYFSYDVKMKEKGDIPEGYSVSREKKERFSLILESASTNQTSMYLCASSPGVKPQHFGDGTRLSIL.